These 10 T cell receptor beta chains were sequenced from one sample in a study of response to subunit inactivated influenza vaccine. TCRdb independently ran MiXCR on the RT-PCR reads; one entry per CDR3 protein. Altogether roughly 700,000 distinct CDR3 sequences are present, roughly 13% being singletons, with the ten largest covering 6% to 7%. The material sequenced was PBMCs from blood, taken 14 to 15 days before vaccination. The origin of the receptors is a man in his forties or fifties who received an inactivated influenza vaccine.

The chain couples TRBV20-1 to TRBJ2-3, with TRBD1 identical over 10 bases. The CDR3 loop spans 14 amino acids. Germline-derived CDR1 and CDR2 are DFQATT and SNEGSKA (reference sequence). With V trimmed by 6 bases and J by 3 bases, 6 bases remained unmatched. The CDR3 region is CSARWTGGTDTQYF. The CDR3 DNA reads TGCAGTGCAAGATGGACAGGGGGAACAGATACGCAGTATTTT.

The J gene is TRBJ1-2, the V gene TRBV12-3 or TRBV12-4, with 8 bases lining up with TRBD1. The junction had 3 bases not matched to a gene; V was cut back by 3 bases and J by 6 bases. The CDR3 has 13 residues. The DNA for the CDR3 is TGTGCCAGCAGTTTGGACAGGGTCGATGGCTACACCTTC. It yields the protein CASSLDRVDGYTF.

This rearrangement joins TRBV2 to TRBJ2-2; 9 bases map to TRBD1. V dropped 10 bases and J dropped 5; count of bases not matched to a gene: 8. The CDR3 totals 14 residues. Germline loops: CDR1 SNHLY, CDR2 FYNNEI. CDR3 nucleotides: TGTGCCATCTGGGACAGGGAGCGTACCGGGGAGCTGTTTTTT. It encodes CAIWDRERTGELFF. The variable domain in full, completed from reference TRBV2 and TRBJ2-2, reads EPEVTQTPSHQVTQMGQEVILRCVPISNHLYFYWYRQILGQKVEFLVSFYNNEISEKSEIFDDQFSVERPDGSNFTLKIRSTKLEDSAMYFCAIWDRERTGELFFGEGSRLTVL.

This clonotype was seen at least ten times. This chain connects TRBV3-1 to TRBJ2-7; TRBD1 aligns across 11 bases. The CDR3 extends over 14 amino acids. Trimming took 3 bases from V and 3 from J; bases not matched to a gene: 1. Germline V CDR1 and CDR2: LGHDT, YNNKEL (reference sequence). CDR3 sequence reads: CASSQGTGGYEQYF. CDR3 in DNA: TGTGCCAGCAGCCAGGGGACAGGGGGCTACGAGCAGTACTTC.

Concerning this clonotype itself: Its ends do not fully match the called genes, so a read error is possible. The chain carries TRBV6-2 or TRBV6-3 and TRBJ2-7, with 7 bases that match TRBD1. The CDR3 totals 15 residues. Per the germline V gene, CDR1 is MNHEY and CDR2 is SVGEGT. CDR3 nucleotides: TGTGCCAGCAGTTATGGGGACAGCTTTTACTACGAGAAGTACTTC. This sequence encodes CASSYGDSFYYEKYF.

Remarks on this clonotype: A much larger clone lies one base from this, so it may be a read error. The chain is built from TRBV24-1 and TRBJ2-1; D unresolved. CDR1 is KGHDR, CDR2 SFDVKD, per germline. The CDR3 is made up of 17 amino acids. In DNA form, the CDR3 reads TGTGCCACCACTGATTTTTCAGCGTGGGTAGAGAACAATGAGCAGTTCTTC. Its translation: CATTDFSAWVENNEQFF.

This clonotype was observed many times. The chain uses TRBV12-3 or TRBV12-4 and TRBJ2-7; 10 bases are a match to TRBD2. V shed 7 bases and J 5 bases; nucleotides not matched to a gene: 11. This CDR3 comprises 15 residues. CDR3: CASTWTSGTKDEQYF. Here the CDR3 DNA reads TGTGCCAGCACTTGGACTAGCGGAACCAAGGACGAGCAGTACTTC.

In its sample, this clonotype was seen many times. The chain is built from TRBV27 and TRBJ2-3; D remains ambiguous. The CDR3 is made up of 16 amino acids. In germline, CDR1 is MNHEY, CDR2 SMNVEV (reference sequence). With 0 bases removed from V and 6 bases from J, the gap between germline ends came to 16 bases. The CDR3 bases are TGTGCCAGCAGTTTATCGTTCCCAGCGCTCGAGGATACGCAGTATTTT. Its translation: CASSLSFPALEDTQYF.

V usage is TRBV27 and J usage is TRBJ1-1, with D tentatively TRBD1 (6 bases). V was shortened by 6 bases and J by 0 bases, with 17 bases between the two germline ends. Germline V gene data show CDR1 as MNHEY and CDR2 as SMNVEV (reference sequence). The length of the CDR3 is 16 residues. CDR3 region: CASRPSGQTMNTEAFF. The CDR3, as DNA: TGTGCCAGCAGACCCTCCGGACAGACCATGAACACTGAAGCTTTCTTT.

The chain combines TRBV30 with TRBJ2-3, with TRBD1 as a possible D gene (6 bases). CDR3 length equals 13 residues. V was trimmed by 1 base and J by 6 bases, leaving 11 bases between them. Germline V gives CDR1 GTSNPN, CDR2 SVGIG (reference sequence). This CDR3 reads CAWSGNRADTQYF. CDR3 sequence (DNA): TGTGCCTGGAGTGGGAACAGGGCCGATACGCAGTATTTT.